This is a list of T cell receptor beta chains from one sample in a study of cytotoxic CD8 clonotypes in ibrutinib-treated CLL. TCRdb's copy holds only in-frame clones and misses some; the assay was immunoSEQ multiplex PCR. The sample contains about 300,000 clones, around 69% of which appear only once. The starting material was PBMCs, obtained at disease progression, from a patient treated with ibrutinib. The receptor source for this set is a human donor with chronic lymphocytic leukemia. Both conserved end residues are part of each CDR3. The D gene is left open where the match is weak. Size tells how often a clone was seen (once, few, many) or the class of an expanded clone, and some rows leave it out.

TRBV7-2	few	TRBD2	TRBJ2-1	TGTGCCAGCAGCCGACTAGCGGGGTCCTACAATGAGCAGTTCTTC	CASSRLAGSYNEQFF
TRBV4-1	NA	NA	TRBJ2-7	TGCGCCAGCAGCCCTTTTATGGGGGCGGCATACGAGCAGTACTTC	CASSPFMGAAYEQYF
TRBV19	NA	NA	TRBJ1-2	TGTGCCAGTAGTATCTCCACAGGGCGCCCTAACTATGGCTACACCTTC	CASSISTGRPNYGYTF
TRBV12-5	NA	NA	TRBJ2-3	TGTGCTAGTGGTTTGCCAGAGAGAGGACCCCGGACTGGCGATACGCAGTATTTT	CASGLPERGPRTGDTQYF
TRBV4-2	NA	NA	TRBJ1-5	TGTGCCAGCAGCCAAGACCGGGCAGGGGGCAATCAGCCCCAGCATTTT	CASSQDRAGGNQPQHF
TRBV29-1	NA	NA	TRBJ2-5	TGCAGCACCGGGATTGGGACCCAGTACTTC	CSTGIGTQYF
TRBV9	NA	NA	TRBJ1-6	TGTGCCAGCAGCGCACACAGGGTCGGTTCACCCCTCCACTTT	CASSAHRVGSPLHF
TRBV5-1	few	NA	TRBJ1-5	TGCGCCAGCAGCTTGGTGGGGTTGGATCAGCCCCAGCATTTT	CASSLVGLDQPQHF
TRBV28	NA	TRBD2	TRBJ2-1	TGTGCCAGCAGTACCCTCCCGGGACTAGTGGATGAGCAGTTCTTC	CASSTLPGLVDEQFF
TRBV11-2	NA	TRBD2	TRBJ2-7	TGTGCCAGCAGCTTAAGACCTTCTGTCAGGGAGGGACTGTACGAGCAGTACTTC	CASSLRPSVREGLYEQYF
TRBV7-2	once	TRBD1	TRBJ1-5	TGTGCCAGCAGCTTAGGGACAGGGCAACAGCCCCAGCATTTT	CASSLGTGQQPQHF
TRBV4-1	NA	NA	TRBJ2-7	TGCGCCAGCAGCCTTGGGACTGGGTACGAGCAGTACTTC	CASSLGTGYEQYF
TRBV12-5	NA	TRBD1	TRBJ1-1	TGTGCTAGTGGTTCGAGACAGGGGAGGACCGGCACTGAAGCTTTCTTT	CASGSRQGRTGTEAFF
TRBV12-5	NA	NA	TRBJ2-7	TGTGCTAGTGGTTTGGTTTCCGAAGGGTACGAGCAGTACTTC	CASGLVSEGYEQYF
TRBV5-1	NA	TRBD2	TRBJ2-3	TGCGCCAGCAGCTTGGTACTAGCGGGGCCTGATACGCAGTATTTT	CASSLVLAGPDTQYF
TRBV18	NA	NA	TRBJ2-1	TGTGCCAGCTCACCGGTGGGTTACAATGAGCAGTTCTTC	CASSPVGYNEQFF
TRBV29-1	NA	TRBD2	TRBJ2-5	TGCAGCGTTGAGGGAGTAGCGGGAGGCAACCAAGAGACCCAGTACTTC	CSVEGVAGGNQETQYF
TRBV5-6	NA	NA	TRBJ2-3	TGTGCCAGCAGATTAAACCCACCTAGCACAGATACGCAGTATTTT	CASRLNPPSTDTQYF
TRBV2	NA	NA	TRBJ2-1	TGTGCCAGCAGGATTACAGGAGGGATTTACAATGAGCAGTTCTTC	CASRITGGIYNEQFF
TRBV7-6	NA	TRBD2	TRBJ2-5	TGTGCCAGCAGCGCCCCCGGGAGGACGTCGCTCCCGAAGGGGACCCAGTACTTC	CASSAPGRTSLPKGTQYF
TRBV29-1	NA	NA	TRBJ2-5	TGCAGCGTTGAAGATCGCCGGACACTCCAAGAGACCCAGTACTTC	CSVEDRRTLQETQYF
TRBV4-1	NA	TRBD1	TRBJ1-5	TGCGCCAGCAGCCACGGGACAGGTGGGCATCAGCCCCAGCATTTT	CASSHGTGGHQPQHF
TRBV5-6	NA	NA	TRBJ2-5	TGTGCCAGCAGCTTGGAAGAGACACTCCTGAATCAAGAGACCCAGTACTTC	CASSLEETLLNQETQYF
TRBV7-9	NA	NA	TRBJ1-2	TGTGCCAGCAGCCTCGACGGGTATGGCTACACCTTC	CASSLDGYGYTF
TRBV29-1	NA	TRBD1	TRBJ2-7	TGCAGCGTAGGACAGGGGGGACTATCCTACGAGCAGTACTTC	CSVGQGGLSYEQYF
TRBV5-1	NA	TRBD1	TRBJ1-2	TGCGCCAGCAGCAACGACAGGGCCTATGGCTACACCTTC	CASSNDRAYGYTF
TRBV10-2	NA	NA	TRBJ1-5	TGCGCCAGCAGTGAGACACGTTATAGCAATCAGCCCCAGCATTTT	CASSETRYSNQPQHF
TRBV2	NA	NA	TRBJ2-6	TGTGCCAGTTTGGGGCGCGGTGGCAGGGTAGTATCTGGGGCCAACGTCCTGACTTTC	CASLGRGGRVVSGANVLTF
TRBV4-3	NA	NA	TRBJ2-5	TGCGCCAGCAGCCAAGCAGGGGAAGAGACCCAGTACTTC	CASSQAGEETQYF
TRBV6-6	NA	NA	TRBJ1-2	TGTGCCAGCAGCTTCAGGGGTGACTATGGCTACACCTTC	CASSFRGDYGYTF
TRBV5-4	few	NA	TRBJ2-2	TGTGCCAGCAGCTCGCGGCAACCGAACACCGGGGAGCTGTTTTTT	CASSSRQPNTGELFF
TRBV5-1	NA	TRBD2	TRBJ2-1	TGCGCCAGCAGCCCCCGGGACTACGACAATGAGCAGTTCTTC	CASSPRDYDNEQFF
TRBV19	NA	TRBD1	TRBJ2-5	TGTGCCAGTAGTATTGGCAGGGGGCTAGAGACCCAGTACTTC	CASSIGRGLETQYF
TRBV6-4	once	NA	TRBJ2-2	TGTGCCAGCAGTGCGTCAGGGGGGACCGGGGAGCTGTTTTTT	CASSASGGTGELFF
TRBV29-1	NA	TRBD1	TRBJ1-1	TGCAGCGTTTGCAAGGGGGCCATGAACACTGAAGCTTTCTTT	CSVCKGAMNTEAFF
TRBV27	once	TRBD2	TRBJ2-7	TGTGCCAGCGGTGTGAGCGGGAGTGGGCGCGAGCAGTACTTC	CASGVSGSGREQYF
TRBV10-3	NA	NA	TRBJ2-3	TGTGCCATCAGTGTGGGGGGCGCAGATACGCAGTATTTT	CAISVGGADTQYF
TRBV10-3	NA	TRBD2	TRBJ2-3	TGTGCCATCAGTATAGCCCTAGCGGGAGAATCAGATACGCAGTATTTT	CAISIALAGESDTQYF
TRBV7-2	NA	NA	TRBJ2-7	TGTGCCAGCAGCTTAGAGGGTTTCCCCCACGAGCAGTACTTC	CASSLEGFPHEQYF
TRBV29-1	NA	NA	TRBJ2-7	TGCAGCGTTGAGGCGGGGACAGAGAATTCCTACGAGCAGTACTTC	CSVEAGTENSYEQYF
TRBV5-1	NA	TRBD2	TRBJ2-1	TGCGCCAGCAGCCCTAGCGGGGTGGTCTCTAGTGAGCAGTTCTTC	CASSPSGVVSSEQFF
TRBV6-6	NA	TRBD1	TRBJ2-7	TGTGCCAGCAGCCATGGACAGGGGATCGCCTACGAGCAGTACTTC	CASSHGQGIAYEQYF
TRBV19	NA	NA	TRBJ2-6	TGTGCCAGTAGTATAAGGGGGTTCGGCTCTGGGGCCAACGTCCTGACTTTC	CASSIRGFGSGANVLTF
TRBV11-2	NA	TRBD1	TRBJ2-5	TGTGCCAGCAGCTTAGACCCCCCCGGGACAGGCCAGGAGACCCAGTACTTC	CASSLDPPGTGQETQYF
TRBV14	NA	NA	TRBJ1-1	TGTGCCAGCAGCCAAGGTGGGCGAAAGGTCACTGAAGCTTTCTTT	CASSQGGRKVTEAFF
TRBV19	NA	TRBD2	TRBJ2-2	TGTGCCAGTAGTTTAACTCGGACTAGCGGGAGGGCTATTGACGGGGAGCTGTTTTTT	CASSLTRTSGRAIDGELFF
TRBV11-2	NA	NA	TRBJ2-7	TGTGCCAGCAGCTTACCCCAGGGAATTCCACTCTACGAGCAGTACTTC	CASSLPQGIPLYEQYF
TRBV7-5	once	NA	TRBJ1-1	TGTGTCAGAAGCCGGAAGGCTGAAGCTTTCTTT	CVRSRKAEAFF
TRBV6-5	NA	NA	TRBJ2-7	TGTGCCAGCAGTTACATAGGGAGCTCCTACGAGCAGTACTTC	CASSYIGSSYEQYF
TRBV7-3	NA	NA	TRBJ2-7	TGTGCCAGCAGCGAAACAAACGGAGAGCAGTACTTC	CASSETNGEQYF
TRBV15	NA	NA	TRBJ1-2	TGTGCCACCAGCAGAGGGGGAAAAGCGAATGGTGGCTACACCTTC	CATSRGGKANGGYTF
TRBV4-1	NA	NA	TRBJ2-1	TGCGCCAGCAGCCAAGTCGGAAGGGGGGATGAGCAGTTCTTC	CASSQVGRGDEQFF
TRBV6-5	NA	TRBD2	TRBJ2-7	TGTGCCAGCAGTTCTCTGGGACTAGCGGGATACGAGCAGTACTTC	CASSSLGLAGYEQYF
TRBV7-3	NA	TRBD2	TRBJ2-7	TGTGCCAGCAGCTTGGGAAGCGGGGGTTCGTGGGAGCAGTACTTC	CASSLGSGGSWEQYF
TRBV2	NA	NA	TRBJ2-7	TGTGCCAGCACCACTCACCCCGTGGACGAGCAGTACTTC	CASTTHPVDEQYF